This is a list of T cell receptor beta chains from one sample in a study of T cell changes during pregnancy in multiple sclerosis. Measured with immunoSEQ multiplex PCR; TCRdb has only the in-frame clones, and not every one. The sample lists some 110,000 clones; less than 95% were seen once. The sequencing here drew on peripheral blood, taken after pregnancy. Every receptor here comes from a female donor with multiple sclerosis, enrolled in a pregnancy study. Each CDR3 is given with its conserved first and last residue. Fields, in order: V gene, clone size, D gene, J gene, CDR3 DNA, CDR3 protein. D genes are given only for firm matches. Size is stated for part of the rows, as once, few or many counts, or as a class when the clone is expanded.

V: TRBV7-3; size: .; D: .; J: TRBJ2-2; DNA: TGTGCCAGCAGCTTAAATAGAAACACCGGGGAGCTGTTTTTT; CDR3: CASSLNRNTGELFF
V: TRBV5-1; size: .; D: TRBD2; J: TRBJ2-1; DNA: TGCGCCAGCAGCGGAGGCCTTCTAGCGGGAGCAGTAGAGAATGAGCAGTTCTTC; CDR3: CASSGGLLAGAVENEQFF
V: TRBV29-1; size: .; D: .; J: TRBJ1-1; DNA: TGCAGCGTCCGACGAGGGGGAACTGAAGCTTTCTTT; CDR3: CSVRRGGTEAFF
V: TRBV27; size: .; D: .; J: TRBJ2-7; DNA: TGTGCCAGCAGTTGGGGGGCGGGAGTATCCTACGAGCAGTACTTC; CDR3: CASSWGAGVSYEQYF
V: TRBV30; size: few; D: .; J: TRBJ1-1; DNA: TGTGCCTGGAGTGTGAGTATGAACACTGAAGCTTTCTTT; CDR3: CAWSVSMNTEAFF
V: TRBV5-1; size: .; D: TRBD1; J: TRBJ1-1; DNA: TGCGCCAGCAGCACAGGGGACCACACTGAAGCTTTCTTT; CDR3: CASSTGDHTEAFF
V: TRBV5-1; size: .; D: TRBD1; J: TRBJ1-1; DNA: TGCGCCAGCAGCCTACAGGGGGACGACACTGAAGCTTTCTTT; CDR3: CASSLQGDDTEAFF
V: TRBV5-1; size: .; D: .; J: TRBJ1-1; DNA: TGCGCCAGCTCCCGGGAAGACCTAGCCACTGAAGCTTTCTTT; CDR3: CASSREDLATEAFF
V: TRBV6-1; size: .; D: .; J: TRBJ1-2; DNA: TGTGCCAGCAGTGGGTCCGGACAGAACGGCTACACCTTC; CDR3: CASSGSGQNGYTF
V: TRBV6-6; size: .; D: TRBD1; J: TRBJ2-7; DNA: TGTGCCAGCAGCTACCCACCGGGACAGGGGAACTACGAGCAGTACTTC; CDR3: CASSYPPGQGNYEQYF
V: TRBV2; size: .; D: .; J: TRBJ1-2; DNA: TGTGCCAGCAGTGAAACAGGGAAGGGCTACACCTTC; CDR3: CASSETGKGYTF
V: TRBV5-1; size: .; D: TRBD2; J: TRBJ2-5; DNA: TGCGCCAGCAGCTCTATAGCGGGGGGGAAAGAGACCCAGTACTTC; CDR3: CASSSIAGGKETQYF
V: TRBV2; size: .; D: .; J: TRBJ1-2; DNA: TGTGCCAGCAATCGTGACAGGTTCGGGGGCTACACCTTC; CDR3: CASNRDRFGGYTF
V: TRBV5-1; size: .; D: .; J: TRBJ2-7; DNA: TGCGCCAGCACCCATACCAGCAGGGGCTCCTCCTACGAGCAGTACTTC; CDR3: CASTHTSRGSSYEQYF
V: TRBV5-1; size: .; D: TRBD2; J: TRBJ2-3; DNA: TGCGCCAGCAGCCGATTGGGCGGGAGAGCAGATACGCAGTATTTT; CDR3: CASSRLGGRADTQYF
V: TRBV7-2; size: .; D: TRBD2; J: TRBJ2-1; DNA: TGTGCCAGCAGCCCCACCCTAAATAGCGGGGGTGACAATGAGCAGTTCTTC; CDR3: CASSPTLNSGGDNEQFF
V: TRBV27; size: .; D: TRBD2; J: TRBJ2-7; DNA: TGTGCCAGCAGTTCCGGGACTAGGGGCCCGGGGGGGCAGTACTTC; CDR3: CASSSGTRGPGGQYF
V: TRBV9; size: .; D: .; J: TRBJ1-6; DNA: TGTGCCAGCAGCGTAGCTACCGGGAATTCACCCCTCCACTTT; CDR3: CASSVATGNSPLHF
V: TRBV27; size: .; D: .; J: TRBJ2-7; DNA: TGTGCCAGCAGCATGGGGGCAGGGAGTATGTACGAGCAGTACTTC; CDR3: CASSMGAGSMYEQYF
V: TRBV9; size: .; D: .; J: TRBJ2-3; DNA: TGTGCCAGCAGCGTAGCTTCAGGGGGGCCTGTAGATACGCAGTATTTT; CDR3: CASSVASGGPVDTQYF
V: TRBV27; size: .; D: .; J: TRBJ1-1; DNA: TGTGCCAGCAGAAAGCAGGGGTCGCCAGCTTTCTTT; CDR3: CASRKQGSPAFF
V: TRBV11-2; size: .; D: .; J: TRBJ2-4; DNA: TGTGCCAGCAGCTTAGGGGGGCCACACATTCAGTACTTC; CDR3: CASSLGGPHIQYF
V: TRBV28; size: .; D: TRBD1; J: TRBJ1-2; DNA: TGTGCCAGCCGACAGGGACAGTTTTATGGCTACACCTTC; CDR3: CASRQGQFYGYTF
V: TRBV9; size: .; D: .; J: TRBJ2-7; DNA: TGTGCCAGCAGCTCCCCCGGGACTCACTCCTACGAGCAGTACTTC; CDR3: CASSSPGTHSYEQYF
V: TRBV7-2; size: .; D: TRBD2; J: TRBJ2-3; DNA: TGTGCCAGCAGCTTAATACTAGCGGGTACGCAGTATTTT; CDR3: CASSLILAGTQYF
V: TRBV2; size: .; D: TRBD1; J: TRBJ1-1; DNA: TGTGCCAGCAGTGGGGGACAGGGCAGGAACACTGAAGCTTTCTTT; CDR3: CASSGGQGRNTEAFF
V: TRBV18; size: .; D: .; J: TRBJ2-5; DNA: TGTGCCAGCTCACAATCCTTCGGGGAGACCCAGTACTTC; CDR3: CASSQSFGETQYF
V: TRBV7-2; size: .; D: .; J: TRBJ1-3; DNA: TGTGCCAGCAGCTTAGAGGGCCTAGGGGAAGACACCATATATTTT; CDR3: CASSLEGLGEDTIYF
V: TRBV2; size: .; D: TRBD1; J: TRBJ2-7; DNA: TGTGCCAGCAGTGGAGGGGACAGGGAACTTTACGAGCAGTACTTC; CDR3: CASSGGDRELYEQYF
V: TRBV30; size: .; D: .; J: TRBJ2-5; DNA: TGTGCCTGCGGGGGAGGAGAGACCCAGTACTTC; CDR3: CACGGGETQYF
V: TRBV13; size: .; D: .; J: TRBJ1-2; DNA: TGTGCCAGCAGCTTTCAGCGGTCGGGGGGCTACACCTTC; CDR3: CASSFQRSGGYTF
V: TRBV19; size: once; D: TRBD1; J: TRBJ2-1; DNA: TGTGCCAGTAGTAGGACAGGGGGCTTCCCGTACAATGAGCAGTTCTTC; CDR3: CASSRTGGFPYNEQFF
V: TRBV9; size: .; D: TRBD2; J: TRBJ2-2; DNA: TGTGCCAGCAGCGTAACCCTTAGCGGGAGGGACACCGGGGAGCTGTTTTTT; CDR3: CASSVTLSGRDTGELFF
V: TRBV7-6; size: .; D: .; J: TRBJ2-1; DNA: TGTGCCAGCAGCCTAGGGTCTAGCGCTCACAATGAGCAGTTCTTC; CDR3: CASSLGSSAHNEQFF
V: TRBV6-1; size: .; D: TRBD2; J: TRBJ2-1; DNA: TGTGCCAGCAGTGAAAGTACGGGAGGGGTTAATGAGCAGTTCTTC; CDR3: CASSESTGGVNEQFF
V: TRBV7-6; size: .; D: .; J: TRBJ1-1; DNA: TGTGCCAGCAGCAGGAGAGGAGGGAGCACTGAAGCTTTCTTT; CDR3: CASSRRGGSTEAFF
V: TRBV5-6; size: .; D: TRBD2; J: TRBJ2-1; DNA: TGTGCCAGCAGCTTTGGACGGGCTAGCGGGAGGTTTAATGAGCAGTTCTTC; CDR3: CASSFGRASGRFNEQFF
V: TRBV29-1; size: .; D: TRBD1; J: TRBJ2-7; DNA: TGCAGCGTTACAGGGGGCGCCGACTACGAGCAGTACTTC; CDR3: CSVTGGADYEQYF
V: TRBV6-4; size: .; D: .; J: TRBJ1-4; DNA: TGTGCCAGCAGTGACAGGGAGGGTGAAAAACTGTTTTTT; CDR3: CASSDREGEKLFF
V: TRBV29-1; size: .; D: TRBD2; J: TRBJ2-5; DNA: TGCAGCGTTGTAGGCGGGGGAGAGACCCAGTACTTC; CDR3: CSVVGGGETQYF
V: TRBV7-8; size: .; D: .; J: TRBJ2-7; DNA: TGTGCCAGCAGCCCTCAGGGTAACGAGCAGTACTTC; CDR3: CASSPQGNEQYF
V: TRBV6-5; size: medium-sized; D: .; J: TRBJ1-3; DNA: TGTGCCAGCAGGGCTGCTGGAAACACCATATATTTT; CDR3: CASRAAGNTIYF
V: TRBV5-1; size: .; D: .; J: TRBJ2-2; DNA: TGCGCCAGCAGCTTGTTGAACAGGGTGGACACCGGGGAGCTGTTTTTT; CDR3: CASSLLNRVDTGELFF
V: TRBV28; size: few; D: TRBD2; J: TRBJ2-7; DNA: TGTGCCAGCACCCTTATAGCGGGAGGGCGGGACGAGCAGTACTTC; CDR3: CASTLIAGGRDEQYF
V: TRBV5-1; size: .; D: TRBD1; J: TRBJ2-7; DNA: TGCGCCAGCAGCGACACCGGGACAGGGGTAAGGGAGCAGTACTTC; CDR3: CASSDTGTGVREQYF
V: TRBV10-3; size: once; D: .; J: TRBJ1-1; DNA: TGTGCCATAATGCAGGACACTGAAGCTTTCTTT; CDR3: CAIMQDTEAFF
V: TRBV19; size: .; D: TRBD2; J: TRBJ2-5; DNA: TGTGCCAGTAGCGCACTAGCGGGAGTAGAGACCCAGTACTTC; CDR3: CASSALAGVETQYF
V: TRBV18; size: .; D: TRBD1; J: TRBJ1-3; DNA: TGTGCCAGCTCACCCGGTGGGACAGGACAAAACACCATATATTTT; CDR3: CASSPGGTGQNTIYF
V: TRBV6-5; size: .; D: .; J: TRBJ1-5; DNA: TGTGCCAGCACCTCCGGTCGGAGGGATCAGCCCCAGCATTTT; CDR3: CASTSGRRDQPQHF
V: TRBV10-3; size: .; D: TRBD1; J: TRBJ2-3; DNA: TGTGCCATCAGTGGGTCTCAGGGGGCTGTCACAGATACGCAGTATTTT; CDR3: CAISGSQGAVTDTQYF
V: TRBV5-6; size: .; D: .; J: TRBJ2-1; DNA: TGTGCCAGCAGCGGCACAGGGTACAATGAGCAGTTCTTC; CDR3: CASSGTGYNEQFF
V: TRBV5-1; size: .; D: TRBD1; J: TRBJ1-3; DNA: TGCGCCAGCAGGCCCCCAGGGACAGGGATTTCCTCTGGAAACACCATATATTTT; CDR3: CASRPPGTGISSGNTIYF
V: TRBV5-1; size: .; D: TRBD1; J: TRBJ2-5; DNA: TGCGCCAGCAGCTCCAAACAGGGGCATCAAGAGACCCAGTACTTC; CDR3: CASSSKQGHQETQYF
V: TRBV9; size: .; D: TRBD1; J: TRBJ1-1; DNA: TGTGCCAGCAGCGGAAGGACAGGGGTAAGCACTGAAGCTTTCTTT; CDR3: CASSGRTGVSTEAFF
V: TRBV6-4; size: once; D: .; J: TRBJ2-3; DNA: TGTGCCAGCAGCCAGAGGCGGGCGGGAGATACGCAGTATTTT; CDR3: CASSQRRAGDTQYF
V: TRBV9; size: .; D: .; J: TRBJ1-5; DNA: TGTGCCAGCAGCGTACAGGGGAATCAGCCCCAGCATTTT; CDR3: CASSVQGNQPQHF
V: TRBV27; size: once; D: TRBD2; J: TRBJ2-7; DNA: TGTGCCAGCCGGACTAGCGGGAGTCCCGAGCAGTACTTC; CDR3: CASRTSGSPEQYF